These T cell receptor beta chains were read from a single sample in a study of blood T cell repertoires in COVID-19. Clones were read by immunoSEQ multiplex PCR, and TCRdb kept only the in-frame ones, dropping some. The table shows over 40,000 clones, with roughly nine tenths occurring only once. Sequenced input: peripheral blood. The receptors here all came from a human donor in a cohort sampled during active COVID-19. CDR3s include the opening cysteine and the closing phenylalanine or tryptophan. Each record gives: CDR3 DNA, CDR3 protein, D gene, clone size, V gene, J gene. A D gene is named only where the DNA matches it firmly. Not every row has a clone size; where given, it reads once, few, many or a size class.

CDR3 DNA: TGTGCCAGCAGTGGCCTCAGGGACACTGAAGCTTTCTTT
CDR3 protein: CASSGLRDTEAFF
D gene: .
clone size: .
V gene: TRBV25-1
J gene: TRBJ1-1

CDR3 DNA: TGTGCCAGCAGCCAAGAACGAGCGGGGGGAGGAGATACGCAGTATTTT
CDR3 protein: CASSQERAGGGDTQYF
D gene: TRBD2
clone size: few
V gene: TRBV3-1/TRBV3-2
J gene: TRBJ2-3

CDR3 DNA: TGTGCCACCTTGAGATTCTCCGCCAATTCCTACAATGAGCAGTTCTTC
CDR3 protein: CATLRFSANSYNEQFF
D gene: .
clone size: .
V gene: TRBV28
J gene: TRBJ2-1

CDR3 DNA: TGTGCCACCAGCAGACCTCCAGGGGGCGAAGGAGATACGCAGTATTTT
CDR3 protein: CATSRPPGGEGDTQYF
D gene: TRBD1
clone size: .
V gene: TRBV15
J gene: TRBJ2-3

CDR3 DNA: TGCGCCAGCAGCTTGGAACAGGCGGTCGGAACTGAAGCTTTCTTT
CDR3 protein: CASSLEQAVGTEAFF
D gene: .
clone size: .
V gene: TRBV5-1
J gene: TRBJ1-1

CDR3 DNA: TGTGCCACCAGCAGAGGAGGCAGGGCCCAAGAGACCCAGTACTTC
CDR3 protein: CATSRGGRAQETQYF
D gene: .
clone size: .
V gene: TRBV15
J gene: TRBJ2-5

CDR3 DNA: TGTGCCAGCCGACTAGCGAGTAAAGAGACCCAGTACTTC
CDR3 protein: CASRLASKETQYF
D gene: TRBD2
clone size: .
V gene: TRBV3-1/TRBV3-2
J gene: TRBJ2-5

CDR3 DNA: TGCAGCGTCCGTACCGGGGGGACGAACACCGGGGAGCTGTTTTTT
CDR3 protein: CSVRTGGTNTGELFF
D gene: TRBD2
clone size: .
V gene: TRBV29-1
J gene: TRBJ2-2

CDR3 DNA: TGTGCCAGTAGTATGAGGGGGGGGCTCGATCAGCCCCAGCATTTT
CDR3 protein: CASSMRGGLDQPQHF
D gene: .
clone size: few
V gene: TRBV19
J gene: TRBJ1-5

CDR3 DNA: TGTGCCAGCAGCGTAGGGTGGCAGGGTGTGGACTATGGCTACACCTTC
CDR3 protein: CASSVGWQGVDYGYTF
D gene: .
clone size: .
V gene: TRBV9
J gene: TRBJ1-2

CDR3 DNA: TGCGCCAGCAGCCGGGACAGGGTAGAGACCCAGTACTTC
CDR3 protein: CASSRDRVETQYF
D gene: TRBD1
clone size: .
V gene: TRBV4-3
J gene: TRBJ2-5

CDR3 DNA: TGTGCCAGCAGCTTGACTAGCGGGGGGCCTGGAGATACGCAGTATTTT
CDR3 protein: CASSLTSGGPGDTQYF
D gene: TRBD2
clone size: .
V gene: TRBV7-2
J gene: TRBJ2-3

CDR3 DNA: TGTGCCAGCTCACCAGGGGGACTGAGGATGAACACTGAAGCTTTCTTT
CDR3 protein: CASSPGGLRMNTEAFF
D gene: .
clone size: .
V gene: TRBV18
J gene: TRBJ1-1

CDR3 DNA: TGTGCCAGCAGTCCCCGACAGGGAAGCTACGAGCAGTACTTC
CDR3 protein: CASSPRQGSYEQYF
D gene: TRBD1
clone size: .
V gene: TRBV27
J gene: TRBJ2-7